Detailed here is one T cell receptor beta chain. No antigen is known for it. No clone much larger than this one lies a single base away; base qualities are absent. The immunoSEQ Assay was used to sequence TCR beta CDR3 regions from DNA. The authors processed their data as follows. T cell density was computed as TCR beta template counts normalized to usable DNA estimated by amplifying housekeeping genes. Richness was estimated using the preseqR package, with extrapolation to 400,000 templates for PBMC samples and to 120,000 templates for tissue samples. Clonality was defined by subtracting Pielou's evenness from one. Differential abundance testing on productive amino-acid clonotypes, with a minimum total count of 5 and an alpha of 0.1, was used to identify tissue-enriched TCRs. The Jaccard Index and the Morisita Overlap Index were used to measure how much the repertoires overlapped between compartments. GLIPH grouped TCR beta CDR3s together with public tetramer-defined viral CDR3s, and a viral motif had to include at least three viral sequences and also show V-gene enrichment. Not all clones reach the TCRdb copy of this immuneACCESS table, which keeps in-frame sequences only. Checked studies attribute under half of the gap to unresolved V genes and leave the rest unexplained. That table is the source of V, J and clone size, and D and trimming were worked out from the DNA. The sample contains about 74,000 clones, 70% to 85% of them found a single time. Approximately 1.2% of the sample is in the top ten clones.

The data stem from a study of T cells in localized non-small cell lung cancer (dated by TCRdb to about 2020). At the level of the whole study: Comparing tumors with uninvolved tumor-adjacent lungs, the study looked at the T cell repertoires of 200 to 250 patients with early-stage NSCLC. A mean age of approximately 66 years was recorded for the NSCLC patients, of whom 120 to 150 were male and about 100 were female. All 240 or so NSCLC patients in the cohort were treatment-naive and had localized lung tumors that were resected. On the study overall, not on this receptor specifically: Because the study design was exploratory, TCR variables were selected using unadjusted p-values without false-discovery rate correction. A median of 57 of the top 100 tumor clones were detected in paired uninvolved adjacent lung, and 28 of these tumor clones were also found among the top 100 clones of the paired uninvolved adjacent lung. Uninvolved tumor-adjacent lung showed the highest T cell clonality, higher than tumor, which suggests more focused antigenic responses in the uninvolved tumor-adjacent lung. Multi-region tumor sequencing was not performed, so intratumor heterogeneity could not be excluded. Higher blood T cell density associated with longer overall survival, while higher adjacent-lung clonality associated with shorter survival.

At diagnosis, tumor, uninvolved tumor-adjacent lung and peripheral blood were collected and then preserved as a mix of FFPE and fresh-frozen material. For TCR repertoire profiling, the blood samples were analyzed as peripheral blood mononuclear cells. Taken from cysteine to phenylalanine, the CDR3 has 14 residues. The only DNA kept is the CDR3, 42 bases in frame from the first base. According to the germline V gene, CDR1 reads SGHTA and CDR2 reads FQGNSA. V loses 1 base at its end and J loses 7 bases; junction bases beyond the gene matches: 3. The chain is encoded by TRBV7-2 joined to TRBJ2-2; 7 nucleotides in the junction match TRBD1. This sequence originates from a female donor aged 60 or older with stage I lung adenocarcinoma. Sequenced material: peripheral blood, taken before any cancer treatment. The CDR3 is CASSLEGANGELFF. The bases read TGTGCCAGCAGCTTAGAGGGGGCGAACGGGGAGCTGTTTTTT.